This TCR beta chain was documented in a study of identical twins. The CDR3 is 14 amino acids. The V end lost 2 bases, the J end lost 7 bases, and 11 bases lay between the germline ends. Germline CDR1 and CDR2: MNHEY and SVGAGI. MiXCR was run by TCRdb on the 5' RACE reads, yielding one entry per CDR3 protein. The profile shows 500,000 to 550,000 distinct CDR3 sequences, around 24% of them singletons. These same data were also listed under a study on yellow fever vaccine responses in identical twins. That source adds: Twins' vaccine T cell response reportedly seemed partly convergent, partly personalized.

This TCR was sampled from a woman aged 18-30 years in good health. V usage is TRBV6-5 and J usage is TRBJ2-2, with a weak D call TRBD1 (6 bases). Input material: CD4+ T cells sorted from blood. The CDR3 loop is CASSYQQGGGELFF. DNA for the CDR3: TGTGCCAGCAGTTACCAACAGGGCGGCGGGGAGCTGTTTTTT.